The present entry profiles one T cell receptor (beta chain) with its context. Its antigen is unidentified. The germline V gene encodes CDR1 LNHNV and CDR2 YYDKDF (reference sequence). This CDR3 spans 17 amino acids. Trimming removed 0 bases from V and 5 bases from J, with 17 bases in between. This sample was taken from a study of response to subunit inactivated influenza vaccine. Findings and limits, study-wide: Authors suggested seasonal influenza vaccinations each recruit few new T cells.

TCRdb re-derived calls from the RT-PCR reads in MiXCR, one entry per CDR3 protein. The data show over 800,000 distinct CDR3 sequences, 21% seen once. The receptor's source is a man aged 50-60 years who received an inactivated influenza vaccine. Specimen: PBMCs from blood, collected roughly 5 days after vaccination. The V gene is TRBV15, the J gene TRBJ1-5, with D perhaps matching TRBD1 (5 bases). CDR3 region: CATSRELRDRSYQPQHF. For the CDR3, the DNA is TGTGCCACCAGCAGAGAACTCAGGGATCGCTCCTATCAGCCCCAGCATTTT.